This TCR beta chain came from a study of T cells after yellow fever vaccination. The sample holds a few counts of this clonotype. TCRdb reanalysed the 5' RACE reads using MiXCR and keeps one entry per CDR3 protein. The top ten clones hold roughly 16% of a sample with 500,000 to 550,000 distinct CDR3 sequences, just over 20% of them seen once. The clonotype comes from a young man who received the YFV17D yellow fever vaccine. Sequencing was performed on PBMCs, taken approximately 20 days after the first yellow fever vaccination.

For the CDR3, the DNA is TGTGCCAGCAGTCCGGGGGGCGCATATGACTATGGCTACACCTTC. This encodes CASSPGGAYDYGYTF. The genes are TRBV9 and TRBJ1-2; D perhaps matches TRBD1 (6 bases). CDR3 length equals 15 residues. Germline V gene data show CDR1 as SGDLS and CDR2 as YYNGEE. Between the trimmed V and J ends, which lost 5 bases and 3 bases, there was a span of 17 bases.